This T cell receptor (beta chain) is drawn from a study of T cell repertoires in cytomegalovirus infection. Across the study: It was the public TCR beta signatures that indicated both CMV infection and matching HLA type.

TCRdb reprocessed the reads with MiXCR, giving one entry per CDR3 protein. In the table there are approximately 260,000 distinct CDR3 sequences, over 15% of which are singletons. Whole-study results and caveats: The ex vivo response showed dominance by HLA-C-restricted CMV-specific TCR beta clonotypes.

Germline CDR1 reads MGHRA; CDR2 reads YSYEKL. J gave up 6 bases and V 1 base, and 5 bases lay outside the gene matches. This CDR3 is 15 amino acids long. As concerns this clonotype: Its specificity is unknown.

This clonotype originated in a human donor in good health (CMV status not recorded). Some clones in this sample may be carry-over from other donors' samples. This chain joins TRBV4-1 and TRBJ2-7; 11 bases are a match to TRBD1. Sequenced: CD8+ T cells from PBMCs. CDR3 sequence reads: CASSQVWDRGSEQYF. The CDR3 DNA reads TGCGCCAGCAGCCAAGTGTGGGACAGGGGGTCCGAGCAGTACTTC.